This T cell receptor (beta chain) is drawn from a study of shared clonotypes between healthy human individuals. The repertoire was sequenced with immunoSEQ multiplex PCR; TCRdb's copy has only in-frame clones and lacks some. The sample lists around 700,000 clones, approximately 79% occurring once. Germline assignment: CDR1 MDHEN and CDR2 SYDVKM. The V gene lost 5 bases and the J gene lost 9 bases, with 17 bases spanning the gap. CDR3 length equals 14 residues. The TCR was taken from a woman aged 25 to 39 in good health. The source material was memory CD4+ T cells sorted from blood. Subset specified: CD45RA-negative fraction. The chain carries TRBV28 and TRBJ2-1, with D maybe TRBD2 (6 bases). CDR3 sequence (DNA): TGTGCCAGCAGTCTGCGGGGTCGGGGCGCTGAGCAGTTCTTC. This gives the protein CASSLRGRGAEQFF.